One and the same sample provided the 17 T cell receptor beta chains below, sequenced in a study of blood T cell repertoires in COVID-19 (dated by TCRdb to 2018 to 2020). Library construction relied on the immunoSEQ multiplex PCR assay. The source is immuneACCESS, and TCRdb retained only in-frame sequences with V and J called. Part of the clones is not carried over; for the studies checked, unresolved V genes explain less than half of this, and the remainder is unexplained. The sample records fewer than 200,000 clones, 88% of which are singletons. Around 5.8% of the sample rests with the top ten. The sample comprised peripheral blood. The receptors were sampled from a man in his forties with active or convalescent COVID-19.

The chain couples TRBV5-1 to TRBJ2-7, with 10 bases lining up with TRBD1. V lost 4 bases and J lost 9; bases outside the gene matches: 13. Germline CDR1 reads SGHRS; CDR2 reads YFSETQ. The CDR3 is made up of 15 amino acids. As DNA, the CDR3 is TGCGCCAGCAGCCCCGCTGGGGACAGGGGTGACGGGCAGTACTTC. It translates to CASSPAGDRGDGQYF.

CDR3: CARSSDKSFMNTEAFF. The CDR3, as DNA: TGTGCCAGAAGCTCCGACAAATCCTTCATGAACACTGAAGCTTTCTTT. The rearrangement links TRBV5-3 to TRBJ1-1; D gene unclear. TRBV5-3 carries the ORF label, with uncertain function. Trimming removed 3 bases at V and 0 bases at J, with 15 bases between. The CDR3 extends over 16 amino acids.

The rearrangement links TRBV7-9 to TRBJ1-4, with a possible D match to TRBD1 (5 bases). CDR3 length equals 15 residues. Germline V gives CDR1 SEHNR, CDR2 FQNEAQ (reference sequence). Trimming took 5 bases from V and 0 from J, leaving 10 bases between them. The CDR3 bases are TGTGCCAGCAGCACGCAGACAGCAACTAATGAAAAACTGTTTTTT. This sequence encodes CASSTQTATNEKLFF.

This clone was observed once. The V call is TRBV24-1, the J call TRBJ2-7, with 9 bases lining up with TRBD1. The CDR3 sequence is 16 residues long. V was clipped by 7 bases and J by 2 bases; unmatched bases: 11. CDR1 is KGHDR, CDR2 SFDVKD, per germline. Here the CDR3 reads CATRPGTGNQTYEQYF. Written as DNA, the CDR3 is TGTGCCACCAGACCCGGGACAGGGAATCAAACCTACGAGCAGTACTTC.

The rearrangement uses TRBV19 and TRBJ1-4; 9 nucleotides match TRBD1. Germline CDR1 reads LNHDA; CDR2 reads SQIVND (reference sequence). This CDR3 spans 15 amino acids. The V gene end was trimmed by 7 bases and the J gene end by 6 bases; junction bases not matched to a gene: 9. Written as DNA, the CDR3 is TGTGCCAGTAACCAGAGAGGGACAGGGCATGAAAAACTGTTTTTT. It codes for CASNQRGTGHEKLFF.

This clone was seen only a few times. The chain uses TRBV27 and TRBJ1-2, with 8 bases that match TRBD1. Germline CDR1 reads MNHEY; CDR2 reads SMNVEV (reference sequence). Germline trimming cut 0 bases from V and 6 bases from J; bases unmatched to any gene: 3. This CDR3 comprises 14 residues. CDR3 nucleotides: TGTGCCAGCAGTTTATCGCCGACAGGGGATGGCTACACCTTC. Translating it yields CASSLSPTGDGYTF.

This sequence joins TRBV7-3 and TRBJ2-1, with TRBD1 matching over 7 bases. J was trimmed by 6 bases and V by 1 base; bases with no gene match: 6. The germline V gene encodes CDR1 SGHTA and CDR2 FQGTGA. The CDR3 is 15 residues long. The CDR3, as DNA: TGTGCCAGCAGCTTAAGTGGGACAGAGTCCAATGAGCAGTTCTTC. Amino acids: CASSLSGTESNEQFF. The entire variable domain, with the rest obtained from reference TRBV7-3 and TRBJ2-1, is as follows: GAGVSQTPSNKVTEKGKYVELRCDPISGHTALYWYRQSLGQGPEFLIYFQGTGAADDSGLPNDRFFAVRPEGSVSTLKIQRTERGDSAVYLCASSLSGTESNEQFFGPGTRLTVL.

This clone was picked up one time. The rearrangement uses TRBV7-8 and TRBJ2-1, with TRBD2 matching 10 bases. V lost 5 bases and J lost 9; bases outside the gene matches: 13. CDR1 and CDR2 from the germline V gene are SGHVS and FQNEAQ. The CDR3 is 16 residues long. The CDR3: CASSLRVTSGIGEQFF. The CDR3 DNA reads TGTGCCAGCAGCCTACGTGTCACTAGCGGGATTGGTGAGCAGTTCTTC.

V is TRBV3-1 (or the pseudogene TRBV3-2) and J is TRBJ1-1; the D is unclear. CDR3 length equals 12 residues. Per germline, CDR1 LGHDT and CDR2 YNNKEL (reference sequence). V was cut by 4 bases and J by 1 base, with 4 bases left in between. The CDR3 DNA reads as TGTGCCAGCAGCCTTAAGAACACTGAAGCTTTCTTT. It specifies CASSLKNTEAFF.

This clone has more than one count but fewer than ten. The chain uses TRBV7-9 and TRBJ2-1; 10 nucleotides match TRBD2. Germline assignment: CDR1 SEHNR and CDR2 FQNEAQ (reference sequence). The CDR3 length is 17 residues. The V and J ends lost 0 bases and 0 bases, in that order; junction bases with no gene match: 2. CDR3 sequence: CASSLASSGSSYNEQFF. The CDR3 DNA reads TGTGCCAGCAGCTTAGCGTCTAGCGGGAGCTCCTACAATGAGCAGTTCTTC.

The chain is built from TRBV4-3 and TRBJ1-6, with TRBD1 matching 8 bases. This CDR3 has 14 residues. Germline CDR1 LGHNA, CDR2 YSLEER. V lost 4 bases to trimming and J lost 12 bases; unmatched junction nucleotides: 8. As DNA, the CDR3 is TGCGCCAGCAGCCCGACAGGGGCCTCCCAACCCCTCCACTTT. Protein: CASSPTGASQPLHF.

The CDR3 loop is CASSLYSAEENQPQHF. CDR3 bases: TGTGCCAGCAGTTTATATTCAGCAGAGGAGAATCAGCCCCAGCATTTT. This chain links TRBV28 with TRBJ1-5; D uncertain. Trimming pared 1 base from V and 4 bases from J, leaving 14 bases between. The CDR3 totals 16 residues. Germline V CDR1 and CDR2: MDHEN, SYDVKM.

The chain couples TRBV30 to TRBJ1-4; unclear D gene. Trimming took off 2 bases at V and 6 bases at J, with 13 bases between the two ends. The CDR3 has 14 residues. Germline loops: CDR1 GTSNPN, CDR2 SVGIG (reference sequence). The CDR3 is CAWSSGSLDEKLFF. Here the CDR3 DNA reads TGTGCCTGGAGTTCGGGAAGCTTAGATGAAAAACTGTTTTTT. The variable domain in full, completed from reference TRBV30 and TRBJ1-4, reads SQTIHQWPATLVQPVGSPLSLECTVEGTSNPNLYWYRQAAGRGLQLLFYSVGIGQISSEVPQNLSASRPQDRQFILSSKKLLLSDSGFYLCAWSSGSLDEKLFFGSGTQLSVL.

The chain's CDR3 is CLTTKNTEAFF. CDR3 nucleotide sequence: TGCTTAACTACCAAGAACACTGAAGCTTTCTTT. This chain joins TRBV29-1 and TRBJ1-1; D is unresolved. The CDR3 runs 11 residues. Germline V gives CDR1 SQVTM, CDR2 ANQGSEA. Complete variable domain (other parts from reference TRBV29-1 and TRBJ1-1): SAVISQKPSRDICQRGTSLTIQCQVDSQVTMMFWYRQQPGQSLTLIATANQGSEATYESGFVIDKFPISRPNLTFSTLTVSNMSPEDSSIYLCLTTKNTEAFFGQGTRLTVV.

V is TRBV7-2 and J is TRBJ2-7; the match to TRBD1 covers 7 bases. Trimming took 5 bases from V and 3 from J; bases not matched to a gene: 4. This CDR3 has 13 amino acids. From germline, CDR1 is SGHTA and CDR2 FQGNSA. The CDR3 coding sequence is TGTGCCAGCAGCCCGGGACAGATCTACGAGCAGTACTTC. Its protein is CASSPGQIYEQYF.

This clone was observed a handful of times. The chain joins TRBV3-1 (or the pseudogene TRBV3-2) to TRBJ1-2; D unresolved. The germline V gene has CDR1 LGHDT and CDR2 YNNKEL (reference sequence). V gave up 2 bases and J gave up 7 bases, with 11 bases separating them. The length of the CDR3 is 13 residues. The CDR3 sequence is CASSQNRALGYTF. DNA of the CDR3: TGTGCCAGCAGCCAAAACCGCGCCCTTGGCTACACCTTC.

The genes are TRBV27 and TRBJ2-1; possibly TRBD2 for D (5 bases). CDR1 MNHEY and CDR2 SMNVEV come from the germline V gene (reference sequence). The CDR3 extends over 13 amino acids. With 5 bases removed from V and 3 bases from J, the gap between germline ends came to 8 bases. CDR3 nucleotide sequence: TGTGCCAGCAGTCCCCGGGACTACAATGAGCAGTTCTTC. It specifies CASSPRDYNEQFF.